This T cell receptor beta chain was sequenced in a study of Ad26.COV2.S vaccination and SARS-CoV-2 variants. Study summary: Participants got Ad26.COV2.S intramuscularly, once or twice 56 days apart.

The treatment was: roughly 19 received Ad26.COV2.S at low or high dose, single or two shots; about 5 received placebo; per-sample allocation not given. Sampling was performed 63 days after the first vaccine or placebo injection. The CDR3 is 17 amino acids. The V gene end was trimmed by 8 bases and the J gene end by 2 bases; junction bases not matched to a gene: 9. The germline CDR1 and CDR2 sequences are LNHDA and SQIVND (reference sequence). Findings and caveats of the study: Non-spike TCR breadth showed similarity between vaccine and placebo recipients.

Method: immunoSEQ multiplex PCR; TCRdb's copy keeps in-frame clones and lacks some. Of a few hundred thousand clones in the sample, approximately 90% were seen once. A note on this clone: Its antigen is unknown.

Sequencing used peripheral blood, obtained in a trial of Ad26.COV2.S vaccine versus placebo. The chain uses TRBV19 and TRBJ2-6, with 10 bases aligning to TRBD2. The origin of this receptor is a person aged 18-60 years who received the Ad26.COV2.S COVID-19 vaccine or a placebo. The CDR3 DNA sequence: TGTGCCAGTTGTACGTCTAGCGGGAGTCCTGGGGCCAACGTCCTGACTTTC. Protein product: CASCTSSGSPGANVLTF.